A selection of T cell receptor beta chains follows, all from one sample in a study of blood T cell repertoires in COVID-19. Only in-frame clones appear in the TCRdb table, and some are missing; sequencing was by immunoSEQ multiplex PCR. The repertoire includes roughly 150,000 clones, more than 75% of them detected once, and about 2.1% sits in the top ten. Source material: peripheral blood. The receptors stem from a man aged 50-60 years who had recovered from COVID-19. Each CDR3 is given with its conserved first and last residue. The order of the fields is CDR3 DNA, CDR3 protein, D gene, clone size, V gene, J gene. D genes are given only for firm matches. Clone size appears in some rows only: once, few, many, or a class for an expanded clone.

TGCGCCAGCAGCTTGGGGGGGACTAAAATATCCTACGAGCAGTACTTC	CASSLGGTKISYEQYF	TRBD2	.	TRBV5-1	TRBJ2-7
TGTGCCAGCAGTTTAGCGACAGGGTTGAGCACTGAAGCTTTCTTT	CASSLATGLSTEAFF	TRBD1	.	TRBV27	TRBJ1-1
TGTGCCAGCTCACCATTGGGGACAGACACCGGGGAGCTGTTTTTT	CASSPLGTDTGELFF	TRBD1	.	TRBV18	TRBJ2-2
TGTGCCAGCAGTTACGCAGGGGGCCCCAATCAGCCCCAGCATTTT	CASSYAGGPNQPQHF	TRBD1	.	TRBV28	TRBJ1-5
TGTGCTAGTGGTTTGGGCGGGAACACTGAAGCTTTCTTT	CASGLGGNTEAFF	.	once	TRBV12-5	TRBJ1-1
TGTGCCACCAGTGATCCGGGAGACGAAATGATTCAGTTCTTC	CATSDPGDEMIQFF	.	.	TRBV24-1	TRBJ2-1
TGTGCCAGCAGTTCCACGGGGGGAACTGGTCAGCCCCAGCATTTT	CASSSTGGTGQPQHF	.	.	TRBV6-5	TRBJ1-5
TGTGCCAGCTCACCTAGCGGGGGCCACTACGAGCAGTACTTC	CASSPSGGHYEQYF	TRBD2	.	TRBV18	TRBJ2-7
TGTGCCACCAGCTCCCCGGGAGCTAGCTCCTACGAGCAGTACTTC	CATSSPGASSYEQYF	.	.	TRBV15	TRBJ2-7
TGTGCCATCAGTGAGTCCTATAGCGCGTCCCGGCTGGTGAACACTGAAGCTTTCTTT	CAISESYSASRLVNTEAFF	.	.	TRBV10-3	TRBJ1-1
TGCAGTGCGCGGAGGGTAGGAGGCTACACCTTC	CSARRVGGYTF	.	.	TRBV20-1	TRBJ1-2
TGTGCCAGCAGCGTAGGATTGGGGACAGGGGGCGAGACCCAGTACTTC	CASSVGLGTGGETQYF	TRBD1	.	TRBV9	TRBJ2-5
TGTGCCAGCTCACTGAACAGGGGCGGTAATGAAAAACTGTTTTTT	CASSLNRGGNEKLFF	TRBD1	.	TRBV18	TRBJ1-4
TGTGCCAGCAGCTTATCGGCGGGCACAGATACGCAGTATTTT	CASSLSAGTDTQYF	.	.	TRBV5-4	TRBJ2-3
TGTGCCAGCAGCCCAGGGGGGTTCAGGGGGCGCGAGAACACTGAAGCTTTCTTT	CASSPGGFRGRENTEAFF	TRBD1	.	TRBV7-2	TRBJ1-1
TGTGCCAGCAGCTTAGATGGAACAGGGGGCACTGAAGCTTTCTTT	CASSLDGTGGTEAFF	TRBD1	.	TRBV11-2	TRBJ1-1
TGCGCCAGCAGCCACCGCGGGACGGGCAATGAGCAGTTCTTC	CASSHRGTGNEQFF	.	.	TRBV4-1	TRBJ2-1
TGTGCCAGCAGCCCGCTAGCGGGGGGGCGGTACGAGCAGTACTTC	CASSPLAGGRYEQYF	TRBD2	.	TRBV5-6	TRBJ2-7
TGTGCCAGCAGGGGGGCTAGCGGGAGAAGGGAGAACACCGGGGAGCTGTTTTTT	CASRGASGRRENTGELFF	TRBD2	.	TRBV6-4	TRBJ2-2
TGTGCCAGTAGTACGGACAGGGGAAGCGGCGAGCAGTACTTC	CASSTDRGSGEQYF	TRBD1	.	TRBV19	TRBJ2-7
TGTGCCAGCAGGGAGGACCCCTATGGCTACACCTTC	CASREDPYGYTF	.	.	TRBV25-1	TRBJ1-2
TGTGCCAGTAGAAACAGGGGTCAGGGGCCCCAGCATTTT	CASRNRGQGPQHF	TRBD1	.	TRBV19	TRBJ1-5
TGTGCCAGCAGCTCCCACGGTAGCGGGATCCAAGAGACCCAGTACTTC	CASSSHGSGIQETQYF	TRBD2	once	TRBV11-2	TRBJ2-5
TGCAGCGCGGGGAGCTCCTACAATGAGCAGTTCTTC	CSAGSSYNEQFF	.	.	TRBV29-1	TRBJ2-1
TGTGCCACCAGCAGAGGAACAGGGGGTCACACTGAAGCTTTCTTT	CATSRGTGGHTEAFF	TRBD1	once	TRBV15	TRBJ1-1
TGTGCCAGCAGTCCGGGGGGACGGTATAACTATGGCTACACCTTC	CASSPGGRYNYGYTF	.	.	TRBV2	TRBJ1-2
TGTGCCAGCAGTGCCGGGACAGGGGGACTCCCTAAAATGTACAATGAGCAGTTCTTC	CASSAGTGGLPKMYNEQFF	TRBD1	.	TRBV9	TRBJ2-1
TGTGCCAGCAGCTCAAGTCGGTCGAACACCGGGGAGCTGTTTTTT	CASSSSRSNTGELFF	.	.	TRBV7-9	TRBJ2-2
TGTGCCAGCAGCCAATCCTATGAGCAGTTCTTC	CASSQSYEQFF	.	.	TRBV3-1/TRBV3-2	TRBJ2-1
TGCAGCGTTAGGCAGGGAAGAGAGACCCAGTACTTC	CSVRQGRETQYF	.	.	TRBV29-1	TRBJ2-5
TGCAGTGCCAATCAGGGTCACGGCTACACCTTC	CSANQGHGYTF	.	.	TRBV20-1	TRBJ1-2
TGCGCCAGCAGCCGAGGCCCAGAGTCCTACAATGAGCAGTTCTTC	CASSRGPESYNEQFF	.	.	TRBV4-3	TRBJ2-1
TGTGCCAGCAGTAGGGACAGGGGCGAGCAGTACTTC	CASSRDRGEQYF	TRBD1	.	TRBV12-3/TRBV12-4	TRBJ2-7
TGCGCCAGCAGCCAAGTAAGCGGTAGCTCCTACAATGAGCAGTTCTTC	CASSQVSGSSYNEQFF	.	.	TRBV4-1	TRBJ2-1
TGCAGCGTTGAAGGGACTAGCGGGGCCCCCCCCCAGTACTTC	CSVEGTSGAPPQYF	TRBD2	few	TRBV29-1	TRBJ2-5
TGTGCCAGCAGTGATAGGGTTCAGGGGGCACCCCTCCACTTT	CASSDRVQGAPLHF	TRBD1	.	TRBV25-1	TRBJ1-6
TGTGCCAGCAGCGAGGCGGGCCCCTCCTCAGATACGCAGTATTTT	CASSEAGPSSDTQYF	.	.	TRBV9	TRBJ2-3
TGTGCCAGCAGCAGGACAGGTAATAGCAATCAGCCCCAGCATTTT	CASSRTGNSNQPQHF	TRBD1	.	TRBV9	TRBJ1-5
TGTGCCAGCAGCCCCACGAGAGGGGGAGACGGGGAGCTGTTTTTT	CASSPTRGGDGELFF	.	few	TRBV7-9	TRBJ2-2
TGTGCCACTTGGGACAGTAGCCGTATCAATCAGCCCCAGCATTTT	CATWDSSRINQPQHF	TRBD1	.	TRBV10-3	TRBJ1-5
TGTGCCAGCACCTTCGGCGGGGCGGGGTACACCTTC	CASTFGGAGYTF	.	.	TRBV2	TRBJ1-2